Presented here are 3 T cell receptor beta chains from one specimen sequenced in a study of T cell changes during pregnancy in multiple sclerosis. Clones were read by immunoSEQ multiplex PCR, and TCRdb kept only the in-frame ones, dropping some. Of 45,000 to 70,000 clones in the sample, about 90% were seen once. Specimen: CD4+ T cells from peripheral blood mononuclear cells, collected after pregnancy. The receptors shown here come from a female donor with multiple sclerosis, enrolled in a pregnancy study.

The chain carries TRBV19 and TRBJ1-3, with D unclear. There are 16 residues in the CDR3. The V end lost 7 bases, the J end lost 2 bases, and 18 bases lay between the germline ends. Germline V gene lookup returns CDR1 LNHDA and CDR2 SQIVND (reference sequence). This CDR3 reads CASIGGNPRAGNTIYF. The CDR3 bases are TGTGCCAGTATCGGCGGGAACCCCCGAGCTGGAAACACCATATATTTT.

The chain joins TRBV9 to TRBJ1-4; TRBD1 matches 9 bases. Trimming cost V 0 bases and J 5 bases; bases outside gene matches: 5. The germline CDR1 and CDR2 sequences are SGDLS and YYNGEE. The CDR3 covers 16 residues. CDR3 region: CASSVGTGQGNEKLFF. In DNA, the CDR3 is TGTGCCAGCAGCGTAGGTACAGGACAGGGGAATGAAAAACTGTTTTTT. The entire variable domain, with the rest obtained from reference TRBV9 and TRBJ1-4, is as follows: DSGVTQTPKHLITATGQRVTLRCSPRSGDLSVYWYQQSLDQGLQFLIQYYNGEERAKGNILERFSAQQFPDLHSELNLSSLELGDSALYFCASSVGTGQGNEKLFFGSGTQLSVL.

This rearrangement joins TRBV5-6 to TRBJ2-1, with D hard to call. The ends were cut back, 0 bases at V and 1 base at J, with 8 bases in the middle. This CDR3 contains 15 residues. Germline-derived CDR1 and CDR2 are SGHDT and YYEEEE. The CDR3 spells CASSLEQHSYNEQFF. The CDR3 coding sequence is TGTGCCAGCAGCTTGGAACAGCATTCCTACAATGAGCAGTTCTTC.